This TCR beta chain was found in a study of cytomegalovirus exposure and HLA in healthy donors. Study-wide background: Later analysis reported that the 130 or so validation repertoires shared the platform of the approximately 670 first-cohort repertoires. Study outcomes and limitations: Rare TCR sequences dominated, though some public TCRs recurred in many donors. In vitro assays verified that a few CMV-associated chains recognized CMV antigens specifically.

This clone showed up just once. The antigen remains unidentified. The study drew the donors from its approximately 110-subject validation cohort, separate from the approximately 700-subject first cohort. Germline CDR1 reads LNHNV; CDR2 reads YYDKDF (reference sequence). V was cut by 11 bases and J by 4 bases, with 18 bases left in between. This CDR3 is built from 14 residues. Repertoires were generated with immunoSEQ multiplex PCR, while TCRdb's copy carries only in-frame clones and drops some. The sample shows 130,000 or so clones, around nine tenths of them seen only once. This clonotype was sampled from a man between 25 and 39 years old in good health and CMV-seronegative. The chain combines TRBV15 with TRBJ1-5; no definite D call. Sequenced input: PBMCs. The CDR3 sequence: CASAGKGKNQPQHF. The CDR3 DNA sequence: TGTGCCTCTGCCGGGAAGGGAAAGAATCAGCCCCAGCATTTT.